One and the same sample provided the 14 T cell receptor beta chains below, sequenced in a study of Graves' ophthalmopathy and Graves' hyperthyroidism (dated by TCRdb to the late 2010s). The sequencing machine was an Illumina HiSeq 2000. For repertoire sequencing, the TCR beta CDR3 regions were amplified from RNA transcripts. The first round of RT-PCR was done with HTBI primers and the Qiagen OneStep RT-PCR kit, and was followed by a second round of multiplex PCR, then size selection and purification. In-frame beta chains were kept once TCRdb had trimmed the public reads at Q25 with fastp and called clones with MiXCR. Entries are consolidated by CDR3 protein sequence, retaining the most common genes and DNA. This sample holds over a million distinct CDR3 sequences; about 36% were observed only once. Of the sample, around 10% falls within the top ten clones. The sample consisted of peripheral blood or thyroid tissue (not recorded which). The receptors shown here come from an adult man with Graves' hyperthyroidism.

A few counts support this clonotype. The chain recombines TRBV2 with TRBJ2-7, with 10 bases aligning to TRBD1. The CDR3 totals 16 residues. CDR1 SNHLY and CDR2 FYNNEI come from the germline V gene. The V gene end was trimmed by 6 bases and the J gene end by 4 bases; junction bases not matched to a gene: 12. DNA of the CDR3: TGTGCCAGCAGGCCCGGACAGGGGGACATAAAATACGAGCAGTACTTC. This sequence encodes CASRPGQGDIKYEQYF.

Of note for this clonotype: Its ends do not fully match the called genes, so a read error is possible. J is TRBJ1-2 and V is TRBV10-3, with TRBD1 matching over 8 bases. This CDR3 is built from 16 residues. Germline V gives CDR1 ENHRY, CDR2 SYGVKD. CDR3 sequence reads: CASSDTGGSALGDYTF. The DNA for the CDR3 is TGTGCCAGCAGTGACACAGGGGGTTCGGCTTTGGGCGACTACACCTTC.

With respect to this clonotype: At one end, the junction sequence differs from germline, possibly due to a read error. The J gene is TRBJ2-7, the V gene TRBV7-9; D possibly corresponds to TRBD1 (6 bases). From germline, CDR1 is SEHNR and CDR2 FQNEAQ (reference sequence). This CDR3 has 13 amino acids. CDR3 sequence (DNA): TGCGCCAGCAGCCAAGTACAGGGCTACGAGCGGTACTTC. Residues: CASSQVQGYERYF.

This rearrangement joins TRBV5-1 to TRBJ1-1; D is possibly TRBD1 (5 bases). Trimming stripped 4 bases from V and 4 bases from J, with 17 bases between. Germline-derived CDR1 and CDR2 are SGHRS and YFSETQ. This CDR3 region has 15 residues. The CDR3 coding sequence is TGCGCCAGCAGCGCCGAGGGGTTGGGAGGCACTGAAGCTTTCTTT. Protein: CASSAEGLGGTEAFF.

This clonotype was seen more than once but under ten times. The chain joins TRBV18 to TRBJ1-2; D gene unclear. V shed 2 bases and J shed 8 bases, with 15 bases lying between them. CDR3 length: 14 residues. Per the germline V gene, CDR1 is KGHSH and CDR2 is LQKENI. CDR3 protein: CASSPVSPFGGYTF. CDR3 coding DNA: TGTGCCAGCTCACCAGTATCTCCCTTCGGCGGCTACACCTTC.

This clonotype was seen at least ten times. The V call is TRBV10-3, the J call TRBJ1-2, with 8 nucleotides matching TRBD1. The CDR3 covers 15 residues. Germline-derived CDR1 and CDR2 are ENHRY and SYGVKD. V lost 8 bases, J lost 1 base, and 9 bases stayed unmatched. The CDR3, as DNA: TGTGCCATCCTTGGTCCAGGGGGCGATAACTATGGCTACACCTTC. Protein: CAILGPGGDNYGYTF.

This clonotype was found a few times. The chain joins TRBV29-1 to TRBJ2-7; either TRBD1 or TRBD2 may fit D (5 bases each). CDR1 is SQVTM and CDR2 is ANQGSEA in the germline V gene. This CDR3 contains 17 residues. V was shortened by 1 base and J by 7 bases, with 26 bases between the two germline ends. CDR3 protein: CSVEGRVGDQNVGEQYF. As DNA, the CDR3 is TGCAGCGTTGAAGGGCGAGTGGGGGACCAAAACGTAGGGGAGCAGTACTTC.

The chain uses TRBV19 and TRBJ2-5; possible D gene TRBD1, 6 bases. The germline V and J ends were trimmed by 8 bases and 4 bases, with 14 bases remaining between them. The CDR3 totals 13 residues. Germline CDR1 is LNHDA and CDR2 is SQIVND (reference sequence). DNA of the CDR3: TGTGCCAGTGCTAGTTCAGGGGCAGAGACCCAGTACTTC. It is translated as CASASSGAETQYF.

Ten or more counts support this clonotype. This chain links TRBV7-8 with TRBJ2-5; TRBD2 matches at 7 bases. Germline CDR1 SGHVS, CDR2 FQNEAQ. The V gene end was trimmed by 7 bases and the J gene end by 1 base; junction bases not matched to a gene: 9. CDR3 length: 15 residues. The CDR3 DNA sequence: TGTGCCAGCATCCAGATCCGCGGGGGCCAAGAGACCCAGTACTTC. Protein sequence: CASIQIRGGQETQYF. The full variable domain, completed using reference TRBV7-8 and TRBJ2-5, is GAGVSQSPRYKVAKRGQDVALRCDPISGHVSLFWYQQALGQGPEFLTYFQNEAQLDKSGLPSDRFFAERPEGSVSTLKIQRTQQEDSAVYLCASIQIRGGQETQYFGPGTRLLVL.

The sample holds many counts of this clonotype. V usage is TRBV10-3 and J usage is TRBJ2-2; possible D gene TRBD2, 5 bases. Germline CDR1 ENHRY, CDR2 SYGVKD. V was pared by 6 bases and J by 0 bases, with 17 bases between. CDR3 length: 17 amino acids. CDR3 DNA sequence: TGTGCCATCAGCAATCTTTGGAGCGGCGCGAACACCGGGGAGCTGTTTTTT. Translation: CAISNLWSGANTGELFF.

The table lists this clonotype with a count of one. V and J are TRBV20-1 and TRBJ1-5; D not certain. V was trimmed by 6 bases and J by 7 bases, leaving 19 bases between them. Germline CDR1 DFQATT, CDR2 SNEGSKA (reference sequence). The CDR3 is made up of 14 amino acids. CDR3 sequence: CSASRASNSQPQHF. The CDR3 nucleotides are TGCAGTGCAAGCCGGGCCTCAAACAGCCAGCCCCAGCATTTT.

This chain uses TRBV10-2 with TRBJ2-7; 8 bases agree with TRBD2. CDR3 length equals 14 residues. With V trimmed by 7 bases and J by 5 bases, 10 bases remained unmatched. Germline-derived CDR1 and CDR2 are WSHSY and SAAADI. The CDR3 is CASMDKGAGDEQYF. CDR3 nucleotides: TGCGCCAGCATGGATAAGGGAGCGGGAGACGAGCAGTACTTC.

The rearrangement uses TRBV12-3 or TRBV12-4 and TRBJ2-5, with 11 bases that match TRBD2. The CDR3 sequence is 17 residues long. Unmatched junction bases numbered 10, after V lost 5 bases and J lost 2 bases. The CDR3 is CASSGGQGLAAQETQYF. For the CDR3, the DNA is TGTGCCAGCAGTGGGGGACAGGGACTAGCGGCGCAAGAGACCCAGTACTTC.

The table lists this clonotype with many counts. The chain combines TRBV10-3 with TRBJ1-1; D is unclear. In germline, CDR1 is ENHRY, CDR2 SYGVKD. The CDR3 contains 11 residues. V lost 6 bases and J lost 7, with 9 bases in between. The chain's CDR3 is CAIRRGLEAFF. The CDR3 DNA reads TGTGCCATCAGGAGAGGACTTGAAGCTTTCTTT.